One sample yielded the 32 T cell receptor beta chains listed below, sequenced in a study of blood T cell repertoires in COVID-19. The repertoire was sequenced with immunoSEQ multiplex PCR; TCRdb's copy has only in-frame clones and lacks some. Of hundreds of thousands of clones listed, about 90% are singletons. Sequenced input: peripheral blood. These receptors all stem from a young man with COVID-19, enrolled during active disease.

V gene TRBV29-1 combines with J gene TRBJ2-3; no definite D call. The ends were cut back, 7 bases at V and 0 bases at J, with 8 bases in the middle. The CDR3 contains 12 residues. Germline V gene lookup returns CDR1 SQVTM and CDR2 ANQGSEA. Here the CDR3 reads CSGGLSTDTQYF. DNA for the CDR3: TGCAGCGGGGGTCTCAGCACAGATACGCAGTATTTT.

The rearrangement links TRBV3-1 (or the pseudogene TRBV3-2) to TRBJ1-2; a weak D match, TRBD1 (6 bases). The CDR3 runs to 14 residues. V shed 3 bases and J shed 8 bases, with 16 bases lying between them. Germline V CDR1 and CDR2: LGHDT, YNNKEL (reference sequence). This CDR3 is CASSHGGRGHGYTF. The CDR3 DNA reads TGTGCCAGCAGCCATGGTGGCAGGGGCCACGGCTACACCTTC.

This chain uses TRBV3-1 (or the pseudogene TRBV3-2) with TRBJ2-7, with a possible D match to TRBD2 (6 bases). Between the trimmed V and J ends, which lost 6 bases and 3 bases, there was a span of 15 bases. The CDR3 is 14 amino acids. CDR1 is LGHDT, CDR2 YNNKEL, per germline (reference sequence). Here the CDR3 reads CASSPRDWSYEQYF. CDR3 bases: TGTGCCAGCAGTCCTCGGGACTGGAGCTACGAGCAGTACTTC.

J is TRBJ2-3 and V is TRBV24-1; D is possibly TRBD2 (6 bases). The germline CDR1 and CDR2 sequences are KGHDR and SFDVKD. V lost 2 bases and J lost 8, with 16 bases in between. This CDR3 region has 15 residues. The CDR3 DNA is TGTGCCACCAGTGATTCGGGACTTAGGTATGGTACGCAGTATTTT. This translates into CATSDSGLRYGTQYF.

V and J are TRBV11-2 and TRBJ2-2; D uncertain. This CDR3 region has 15 residues. V lost 4 bases and J 4 bases, leaving 13 bases between the germline ends. In germline, CDR1 is SGHAT, CDR2 FQNNGV. The CDR3: CASSSRGGITGELFF. The CDR3 nucleotides read TGTGCCAGCAGCTCCAGAGGCGGTATCACCGGGGAGCTGTTTTTT.

V is TRBV12-3 or TRBV12-4 and J is TRBJ1-2, with D hard to call. CDR3 length: 12 residues. Deletions cut 8 bases from V and 4 bases from J, with 11 bases between. The CDR3 sequence is CASLVAGYGYTF. The CDR3 DNA is TGTGCCAGCCTCGTTGCGGGCTATGGCTACACCTTC.

The chain uses TRBV3-1 (or the pseudogene TRBV3-2) and TRBJ2-3, with 9 bases that match TRBD2. From germline, CDR1 is LGHDT and CDR2 YNNKEL (reference sequence). The CDR3 has 16 residues. V was pared by 4 bases and J by 6 bases, with 11 bases of the junction left unmatched. CDR3 coding DNA: TGTGCCAGCAGCCGCCTCGGGGTAGCGGGAGTCGATACGCAGTATTTT. Protein product: CASSRLGVAGVDTQYF.

This clone was detected a few times. J is TRBJ2-7 and V is TRBV13; 7 bases align to TRBD2. The junction had 7 bases not matched to a gene; V was cut back by 2 bases and J by 3 bases. The germline V gene encodes CDR1 PRHDT and CDR2 FYEKMQ (reference sequence). The CDR3 extends over 15 amino acids. The CDR3 DNA reads as TGTGCCAGCAGCTTATTGAGGGAGGGCCTCTACGAGCAGTACTTC. The encoded protein is CASSLLREGLYEQYF.

The V gene is TRBV13, the J gene TRBJ2-5, with D possibly being TRBD1 (6 bases). The V and J ends lost 0 bases and 3 bases respectively, with 8 bases between them. Germline V gene lookup returns CDR1 PRHDT and CDR2 FYEKMQ (reference sequence). The length of the CDR3 is 14 residues. The CDR3 region is CASSLGGAEETQYF. CDR3 nucleotides: TGTGCCAGCAGCTTAGGGGGGGCAGAAGAGACCCAGTACTTC.

The chain has TRBV19 and TRBJ2-1, with 7 positions matching TRBD2. The CDR3 sequence is 14 residues long. Germline CDR1 reads LNHDA; CDR2 reads SQIVND (reference sequence). Trimming at V came to 3 bases and at J to 4 bases, leaving 3 bases not matched to a gene. DNA for the CDR3: TGTGCCAGTAGTATCTATAGCGGGTACAATGAGCAGTTCTTC. It encodes CASSIYSGYNEQFF.

The chain couples TRBV6-5 to TRBJ1-5; D gene ambiguous. The CDR3 has 14 amino acids. V was trimmed by 8 bases and J by 3 bases, leaving 14 bases between them. Germline V gives CDR1 MNHEY, CDR2 SVGAGI. The CDR3: CASRSEGNNQPQHF. In DNA form, the CDR3 reads TGTGCCAGCCGTTCCGAGGGAAACAATCAGCCCCAGCATTTT.

The V gene is TRBV12-3 or TRBV12-4, the J gene TRBJ1-5; D call uncertain. V was pared by 3 bases and J by 7 bases, with 7 bases between. The CDR3 contains 12 residues. Here the CDR3 reads CASSFWRQPQHF. As DNA, the CDR3 is TGTGCCAGCAGTTTCTGGCGGCAGCCCCAGCATTTT.

The rearrangement links TRBV10-1 to TRBJ2-3, with 8 bases that match TRBD2. V shed 6 bases and J 2 bases; nucleotides not matched to a gene: 7. The germline CDR1 and CDR2 sequences are WNHNN and SYGVQD (reference sequence). The CDR3 spans 15 residues. The CDR3 nucleotides read TGCGCCAGCAGAGAGAAGCGGGGGCCCACAGATACGCAGTATTTT. As protein: CASREKRGPTDTQYF.

This chain uses TRBV5-1 with TRBJ2-7; 7 positions agree with TRBD1. This CDR3 comprises 14 residues. Germline V gene lookup returns CDR1 SGHRS and CDR2 YFSETQ. Germline trimming cut 3 bases from V and 1 base from J; bases unmatched to any gene: 4. The CDR3 loop is CASSSGQLSYEQYF. CDR3 DNA sequence: TGCGCCAGCAGCTCGGGACAGTTATCCTACGAGCAGTACTTC.

This clone was picked up one time. The CDR3 protein is CASSELPNTEAFF. The CDR3 region has the DNA TGCGCCAGCAGTGAGCTTCCGAACACTGAAGCTTTCTTT. The V gene is TRBV10-2, the J gene TRBJ1-1; D remains unclear. V was shortened by 2 bases and J by 1 base, with 5 bases between the two germline ends. The CDR3 spans 13 residues. Germline CDR1 reads WSHSY; CDR2 reads SAAADI.

This clone was detected once. The J gene is TRBJ2-7, the V gene TRBV5-5, with 11 positions matching TRBD1. The CDR3 has 15 residues. CDR1 is SGHKS, CDR2 YYEKEE, per germline (reference sequence). V dropped 4 bases and J dropped 3; count of bases not matched to a gene: 6. The CDR3 loop reads CASSLRDRGYYEQYF. The CDR3 DNA follows: TGTGCCAGCAGCCTCCGGGACAGGGGGTACTACGAGCAGTACTTC.

The rearrangement uses TRBV5-4 and TRBJ2-3; 8 positions agree with TRBD2. After removal of 2 bases from V and 2 bases from J, the junction contained 7 bases not matched to a gene. Germline V lookup: CDR1 SGHNT, CDR2 YYREEE (reference sequence). This CDR3 has 16 residues. This CDR3 reads CASSFPAGADTDTQYF. The CDR3 nucleotides are TGTGCCAGCAGCTTCCCAGCGGGAGCCGACACAGATACGCAGTATTTT.

The rearrangement uses TRBV5-1 and TRBJ1-1, with TRBD1 as a possible D gene (6 bases). CDR3 length equals 14 residues. Germline CDR1 and CDR2: SGHRS and YFSETQ. Trimming pared 1 base from V and 4 bases from J, leaving 11 bases between. CDR3 residues: CASSLYTGSTEAFF. The CDR3 coding sequence is TGCGCCAGCAGCTTGTACACAGGGAGCACTGAAGCTTTCTTT. Full variable domain (rest looked up from reference TRBV5-1 and TRBJ1-1): KAGVTQTPRYLIKTRGQQVTLSCSPISGHRSVSWYQQTPGQGLQFLFEYFSETQRNKGNFPGRFSGRQFSNSRSEMNVSTLELGDSALYLCASSLYTGSTEAFFGQGTRLTVV.

The V and J genes are TRBV30 and TRBJ1-1; 7 bases map to TRBD1. V dropped 5 bases and J dropped 5; count of bases not matched to a gene: 14. This CDR3 has 15 residues. CDR1 GTSNPN and CDR2 SVGIG come from the germline V gene (reference sequence). The CDR3 protein is CAWAKYTGAGTEAFF. Written as DNA, the CDR3 is TGTGCCTGGGCTAAGTATACAGGGGCGGGGACTGAAGCTTTCTTT.

The CDR3 loop reads CASRLTGTDEKLFF. In DNA form, the CDR3 reads TGTGCCAGCAGGCTAACCGGGACAGATGAAAAACTGTTTTTT. V and J are TRBV27 and TRBJ1-4, with 7 bases aligning to TRBD1. V lost 6 bases to trimming and J lost 6 bases; unmatched junction nucleotides: 7. The CDR3 loop spans 14 amino acids. The germline CDR1 and CDR2 sequences are MNHEY and SMNVEV (reference sequence).

Concerning this clone itself: A read error may account for a junction end that differs from germline. The chain is built from TRBV7-7 and TRBJ2-1; possibly TRBD2 for D (5 bases). Germline CDR1 SSHAT, CDR2 FNYEAQ (reference sequence). The CDR3 is made up of 15 amino acids. The chain's CDR3 is CASSLAAEPGHEQFF. As DNA, the CDR3 is TGTGCTAGCAGCTTAGCAGCGGAACCAGGCCATGAGCAGTTCTTC.

This clone was recorded once. This chain joins TRBV18 and TRBJ2-1; a possible D gene is TRBD2 (6 bases). The CDR3 covers 14 residues. Germline assignment: CDR1 KGHSH and CDR2 LQKENI. V was shortened by 6 bases and J by 3 bases, with 12 bases between the two germline ends. The CDR3 sequence: CASSPAGVYNEQFF. The CDR3 region has the DNA TGTGCCAGCTCCCCAGCGGGTGTCTACAATGAGCAGTTCTTC.

The chain joins TRBV6-4 to TRBJ2-6; TRBD1 matches at 7 bases. CDR1 is MRHNA, CDR2 SNTAGT, per germline. There are 14 residues in the CDR3. The V gene end was trimmed by 6 bases and the J gene end by 3 bases; junction bases not matched to a gene: 2. CDR3 protein: CASSRDSGANVLTF. CDR3 DNA sequence: TGTGCCAGCAGCCGGGACAGTGGGGCCAACGTCCTGACTTTC.

This chain connects TRBV7-9 to TRBJ1-2; unclear D gene. Germline values: CDR1 SEHNR, CDR2 FQNEAQ (reference sequence). Trimming cost V 0 bases and J 8 bases, with 19 bases left between them. CDR3 length equals 16 residues. DNA for the CDR3: TGTGCCAGCAGCTTAGCGATTCAGGTGCATTCTTTGGGCTACACCTTC. Protein: CASSLAIQVHSLGYTF.

The V gene is TRBV6-1, the J gene TRBJ2-4; the D gene is possibly TRBD1 (5 bases). V was cut by 1 base and J by 4 bases, with 8 bases left in between. Germline-derived CDR1 and CDR2 are MNHNS and SASEGT. The CDR3 extends over 14 amino acids. The CDR3 nucleotides read TGTGCCAGCAGTGAAGGGGGCCTTAAAAACATTCAGTACTTC. Its translation: CASSEGGLKNIQYF.

The V and J genes are TRBV3-1 (or the pseudogene TRBV3-2) and TRBJ1-3; no clear D gene. CDR3 length: 15 amino acids. Germline V gives CDR1 LGHDT, CDR2 YNNKEL (reference sequence). The V gene lost 0 bases and the J gene lost 0 bases, with 6 bases spanning the gap. The CDR3 DNA reads TGTGCCAGCAGCCAAGATTTCTACTCTGGAAACACCATATATTTT. Amino acid sequence: CASSQDFYSGNTIYF.

V gene TRBV14 combines with J gene TRBJ2-1, with a tentative D call TRBD1 (6 bases). Trimming shortened V by 0 bases and J by 8 bases, and 17 bases separated the two germline ends. Germline V CDR1 and CDR2: SGHDN, FVKESK. CDR3 size: 16 residues. The CDR3 bases are TGTGCCAGCAGCCAAGAGGTGGGGGCGGCCTGGGATGAGCAGTTCTTC. Its translation: CASSQEVGAAWDEQFF.

The rearrangement joins TRBV19 to TRBJ1-1; D is possibly TRBD1 (6 bases). Germline CDR1 and CDR2: LNHDA and SQIVND (reference sequence). The V end was cut by 3 bases, the J end by 5 bases, with 7 bases between. The CDR3 extends over 12 amino acids. CDR3 protein: CASSMGQTEAFF. CDR3 DNA sequence: TGTGCCAGTAGTATGGGACAAACTGAAGCTTTCTTT.

CDR3 sequence reads: CASSQAGGTTDTQYF. CDR3 bases: TGTGCCAGCAGCCAAGCGGGGGGGACCACAGATACGCAGTATTTT. The chain joins TRBV4-2 to TRBJ2-3, with 8 bases matching TRBD2. V was clipped by 1 base and J by 2 bases; unmatched bases: 2. Germline values: CDR1 LGHNA, CDR2 YNFKEQ. This CDR3 comprises 15 residues.

The V gene is TRBV4-1, the J gene TRBJ2-1; the match to TRBD2 covers 7 bases. Germline values: CDR1 MGHRA, CDR2 YSYEKL. The V gene end was trimmed by 3 bases and the J gene end by 2 bases; junction bases not matched to a gene: 4. The CDR3 has 15 amino acids. The DNA for the CDR3 is TGCGCCAGCAGCCACGGGAGGCAGACCTACAATGAGCAGTTCTTC. It yields the protein CASSHGRQTYNEQFF.

This rearrangement joins TRBV11-3 to TRBJ1-2; unclear D gene. Trimming stripped 4 bases from V and 0 bases from J, with 18 bases between. The V gene's germline CDR1 is SGHNT and CDR2 YENEEA. CDR3 length: 17 residues. CDR3 loop: CASSSTPFISANYGYTF. In DNA form, the CDR3 reads TGTGCCAGCAGCTCCACCCCTTTCATATCAGCTAACTATGGCTACACCTTC. The full variable domain, in which reference TRBV11-3 and TRBJ1-2 provide the parts outside the CDR3, is EAGVVQSPRYKIIEKKQPVAFWCNPISGHNTLYWYLQNLGQGPELLIRYENEEAVDDSQLPKDRFSAERLKGVDSTLKIQPAELGDSAVYLCASSSTPFISANYGYTFGSGTRLTVV.

The chain is built from TRBV19 and TRBJ1-1; the D gene is possibly TRBD1 (6 bases). V was trimmed by 7 bases and J by 5 bases, leaving 20 bases between them. This CDR3 region has 15 residues. Germline CDR1 reads LNHDA; CDR2 reads SQIVND (reference sequence). CDR3 coding DNA: TGTGCCAGTACCCTAGGGCTGGGAACAGGGACTGAAGCTTTCTTT. Residues: CASTLGLGTGTEAFF.